These 2 T cell receptor beta chains share one sample of origin, sequenced in a study of OX40 agonist ivuxolimab in advanced cancers. Here immunoSEQ multiplex PCR was the method, and the copy in TCRdb shows in-frame clones only, minus some. Of approximately 23,000 clones listed, approximately 84% are singletons. Material: CD4+ or CD8+ T cells sorted from blood, obtained in a trial of the OX40 agonist ivuxolimab. Every receptor here comes from an adult with an advanced solid tumor such as melanoma, head and neck, liver or kidney cancer.

The V gene is TRBV9, the J gene TRBJ2-2; D perhaps matches TRBD1 (5 bases). In germline, CDR1 is SGDLS, CDR2 YYNGEE. Trimming stripped 0 bases from V and 2 bases from J, with 11 bases between. This CDR3 contains 16 residues. CDR3 protein: CASSVVQVPNTGELFF. The CDR3 DNA sequence: TGTGCCAGCAGCGTAGTACAGGTGCCTAACACCGGGGAGCTGTTTTTT.

This clone was detected only once. The gene calls are TRBV4-1 and TRBJ2-7; tentative D call: TRBD1 (5 bases). The CDR3 is 14 amino acids. The V gene lost 3 bases and the J gene lost 4 bases, with 13 bases spanning the gap. CDR1 is MGHRA and CDR2 is YSYEKL in the germline V gene. The CDR3 loop reads CASSHPTAEYEQYF. The CDR3, as DNA: TGCGCCAGCAGCCACCCGACAGCAGAGTACGAGCAGTACTTC.